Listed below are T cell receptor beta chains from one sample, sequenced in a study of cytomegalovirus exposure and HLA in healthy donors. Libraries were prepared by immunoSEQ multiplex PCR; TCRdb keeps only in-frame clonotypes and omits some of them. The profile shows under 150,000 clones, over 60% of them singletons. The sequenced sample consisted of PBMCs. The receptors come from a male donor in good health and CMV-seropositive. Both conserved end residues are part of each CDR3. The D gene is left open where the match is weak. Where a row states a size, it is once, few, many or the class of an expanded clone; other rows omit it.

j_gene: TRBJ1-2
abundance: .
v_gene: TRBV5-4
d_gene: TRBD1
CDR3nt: TGTGCCAGCAGCGCGGACAGGGGGGACTATGGCTACACCTTC
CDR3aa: CASSADRGDYGYTF

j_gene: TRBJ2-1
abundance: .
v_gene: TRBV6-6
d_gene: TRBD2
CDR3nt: TGTGCCAGCAGTCCCTTAGCGGGTGAGCAGTTCTTC
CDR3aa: CASSPLAGEQFF

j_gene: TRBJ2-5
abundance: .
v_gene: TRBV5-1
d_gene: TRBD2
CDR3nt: TGCGCCAGCAGTTACCCACTAGCGGGGGGGGAACAAGAGACCCAGTACTTC
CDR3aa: CASSYPLAGGEQETQYF

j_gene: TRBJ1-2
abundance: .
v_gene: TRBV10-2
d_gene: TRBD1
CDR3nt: TGCGCCAGCAGTGAGTACCTGGGACAGAGCTATGGCTACACCTTC
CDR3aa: CASSEYLGQSYGYTF

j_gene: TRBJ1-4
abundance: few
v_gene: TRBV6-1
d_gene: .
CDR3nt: TGTGCCAGCAGTGCCTCAATTTCCCGAGAGGAAAAACTGTTTTTT
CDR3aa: CASSASISREEKLFF

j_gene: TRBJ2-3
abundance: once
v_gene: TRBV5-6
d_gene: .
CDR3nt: TGTGCCAGCAGCTTGCCTAGCGAGGCCGATACGCAGTATTTT
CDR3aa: CASSLPSEADTQYF

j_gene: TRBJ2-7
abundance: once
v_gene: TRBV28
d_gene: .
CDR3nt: TGTGCCAGCAGTTCGTCCAGGCCTTTGGAGCAGTACTTC
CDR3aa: CASSSSRPLEQYF

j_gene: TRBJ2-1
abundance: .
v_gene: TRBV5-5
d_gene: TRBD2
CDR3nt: TGTGCCAGCAGCTTGGGACTAGCGGGGGGCGAGGATGAGCAGTTCTTC
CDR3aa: CASSLGLAGGEDEQFF

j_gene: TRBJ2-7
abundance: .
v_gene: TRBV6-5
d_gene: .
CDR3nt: TGTGCCAGCAGTTACTCGAAATTTCAGGGCTACGAGCAGTACTTC
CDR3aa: CASSYSKFQGYEQYF

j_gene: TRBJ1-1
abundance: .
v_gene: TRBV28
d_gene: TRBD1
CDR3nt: TGTGCCAGCAGTTTGGGGACAGGGTGGGATGGAGCTTTCTTT
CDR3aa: CASSLGTGWDGAFF

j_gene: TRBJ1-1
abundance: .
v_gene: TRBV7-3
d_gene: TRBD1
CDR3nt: TGTGCCAGCAGCTTATCAGGGGGAAGGTACGCCGGCACTGAAGCTTTCTTT
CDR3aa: CASSLSGGRYAGTEAFF

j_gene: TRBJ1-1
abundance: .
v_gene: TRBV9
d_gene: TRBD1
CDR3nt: TGTGCCAGCAGCGTGGTGACAGGGAACGTGCCTGAAGCTTTCTTT
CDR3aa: CASSVVTGNVPEAFF

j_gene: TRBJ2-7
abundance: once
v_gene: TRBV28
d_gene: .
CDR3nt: TGTGCCAGCAGTTTCATCTACGAGCAGTACTTC
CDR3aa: CASSFIYEQYF

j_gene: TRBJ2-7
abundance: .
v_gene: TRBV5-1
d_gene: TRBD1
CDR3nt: TGCGCCAGCAGCAAATCGGACAGGCTGACAGGCGAGCAGTACTTC
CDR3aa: CASSKSDRLTGEQYF

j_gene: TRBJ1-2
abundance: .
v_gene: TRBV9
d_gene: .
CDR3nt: TGTGCCAGCAGCGCGAACCGAAAGCTCTATGGCTACACCTTC
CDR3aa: CASSANRKLYGYTF

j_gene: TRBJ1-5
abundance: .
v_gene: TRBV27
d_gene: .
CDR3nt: TGTGCCAGCAGTAGGACAGATAGCAATCAGCCCCAGCATTTT
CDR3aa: CASSRTDSNQPQHF

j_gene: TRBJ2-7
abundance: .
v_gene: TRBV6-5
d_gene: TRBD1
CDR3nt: TGTGCCAGCAGTTTTTCATACGGGACAGGGTACTACGAGCAGTACTTC
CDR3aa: CASSFSYGTGYYEQYF

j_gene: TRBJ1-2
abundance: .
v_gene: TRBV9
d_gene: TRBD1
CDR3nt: TGTGCCAGCAGCGTAGACGGGACAGACAACTATGGCTACACCTTC
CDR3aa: CASSVDGTDNYGYTF

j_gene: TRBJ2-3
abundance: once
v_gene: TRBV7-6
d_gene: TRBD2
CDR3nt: TGTGCCAGCAGCTCCGGGCGTGGTAGCGGGAGGTCAGATACGCAGTATTTT
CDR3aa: CASSSGRGSGRSDTQYF

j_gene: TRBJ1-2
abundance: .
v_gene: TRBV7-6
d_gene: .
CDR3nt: TGTGCCAGCAGCTCAAGTGGAGGGCATGGCTACACCTTC
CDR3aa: CASSSSGGHGYTF

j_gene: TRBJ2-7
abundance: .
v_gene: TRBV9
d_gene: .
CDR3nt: TGTGCCAGCAGCGTAGATCAGGTAACGGAGCAGTACTTC
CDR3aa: CASSVDQVTEQYF

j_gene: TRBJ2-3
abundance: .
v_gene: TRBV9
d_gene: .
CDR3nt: TGTGCCAGCAGCGAGGGCCGACAGGAGAACACAGATACGCAGTATTTT
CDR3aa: CASSEGRQENTDTQYF

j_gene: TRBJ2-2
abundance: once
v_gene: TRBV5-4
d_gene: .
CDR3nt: TGTGCCAGCAGCTTGGCAACTAGCTCCACCGGGGAGCTGTTTTTT
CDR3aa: CASSLATSSTGELFF

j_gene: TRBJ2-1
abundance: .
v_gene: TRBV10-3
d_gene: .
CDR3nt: TGTGCCATCAGTGTATTCACAGGGTCGGGCTCCTACAATGAGCAGTTCTTC
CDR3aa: CAISVFTGSGSYNEQFF

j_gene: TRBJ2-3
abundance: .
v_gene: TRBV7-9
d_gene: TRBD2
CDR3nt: TGTTCCAGCAGCTTAACCTGGACTAGCGGGAGTTCTAGCACAGATACGCAGTATTTT
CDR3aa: CSSSLTWTSGSSSTDTQYF

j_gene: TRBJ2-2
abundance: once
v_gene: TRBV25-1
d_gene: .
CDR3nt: TGTGCCAGCAGGATTCCGAGTGCCGCGAACACCGGGGAGCTGTTTTTT
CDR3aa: CASRIPSAANTGELFF

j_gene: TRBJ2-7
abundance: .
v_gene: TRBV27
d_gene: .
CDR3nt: TGTGCCAGCAGCACGCAGGTGCCGTCGGCAGACTCCTACGAGCAGTACTTC
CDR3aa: CASSTQVPSADSYEQYF

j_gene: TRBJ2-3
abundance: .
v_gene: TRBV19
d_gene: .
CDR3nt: TGTGCCAGTAGTTCGGGATTTATCGCGCTGGCGGATACGCAGTATTTT
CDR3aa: CASSSGFIALADTQYF

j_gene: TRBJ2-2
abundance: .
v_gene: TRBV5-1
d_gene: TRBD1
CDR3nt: TGCGCCAGCAGCTTGTTAGGGGGCCTTGAGGGGGAGCTGTTTTTT
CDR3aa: CASSLLGGLEGELFF

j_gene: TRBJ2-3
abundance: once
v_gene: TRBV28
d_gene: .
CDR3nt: TGTGCCAGCAGTTTTGGCGGCTCTAGCACAGATACGCAGTATTTT
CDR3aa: CASSFGGSSTDTQYF

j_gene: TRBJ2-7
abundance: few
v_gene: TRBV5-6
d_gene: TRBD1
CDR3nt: TGTGCCAGCAGGGGACAGGGCTACGAGCAGTACTTC
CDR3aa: CASRGQGYEQYF

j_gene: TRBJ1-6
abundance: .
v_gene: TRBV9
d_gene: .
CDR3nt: TGTGCCAGCAGCCTAGGATTGACAGCTAGTTCACCCCTCCACTTT
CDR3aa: CASSLGLTASSPLHF

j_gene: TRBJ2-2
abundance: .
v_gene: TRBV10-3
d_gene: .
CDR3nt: TGTGCCATCAGTCAACAGGGAGCGAACACCGGGGAGCTGTTTTTT
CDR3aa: CAISQQGANTGELFF

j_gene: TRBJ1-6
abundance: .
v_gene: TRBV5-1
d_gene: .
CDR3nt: TGCGCCAGCAGCTTGGCCGGGCAGGGCGGCTTTCGATCACCCCTCCACTTT
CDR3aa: CASSLAGQGGFRSPLHF

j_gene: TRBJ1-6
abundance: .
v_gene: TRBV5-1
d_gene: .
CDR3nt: TGCGCCAGCAGCTTGGAAGAGAGCGGAAATTCACCCCTCCACTTT
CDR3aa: CASSLEESGNSPLHF

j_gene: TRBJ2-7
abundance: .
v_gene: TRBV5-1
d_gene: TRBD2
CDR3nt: TGCGCCAGCAGCTTGGAGCGGGACTCTTTGACTTCCTACGAGCAGTACTTC
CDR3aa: CASSLERDSLTSYEQYF

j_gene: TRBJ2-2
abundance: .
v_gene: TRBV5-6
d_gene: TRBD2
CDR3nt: TGTGCCAGCAGCTTGTCAGGAGCGGGGCTCACCGGGGAGCTGTTTTTT
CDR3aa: CASSLSGAGLTGELFF

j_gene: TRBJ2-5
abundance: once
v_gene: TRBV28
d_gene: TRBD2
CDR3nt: TGTGCCAGCAGTTCCTTACTAGCGGAGACCCAGTACTTC
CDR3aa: CASSSLLAETQYF

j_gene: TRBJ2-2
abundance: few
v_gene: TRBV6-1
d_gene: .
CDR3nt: TGTGCCAGCAGTTCCCTTGTAACGAACACCGGGGAGCTGTTTTTT
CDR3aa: CASSSLVTNTGELFF

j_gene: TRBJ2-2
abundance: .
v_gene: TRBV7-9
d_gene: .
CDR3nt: TGTGCCAGCAGCCAGGGTACCGGGGAGCTGTTTTTT
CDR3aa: CASSQGTGELFF

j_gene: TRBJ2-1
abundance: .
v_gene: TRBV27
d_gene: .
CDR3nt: TGTGCCAGCAGTCCCGAACCCCGACAGAAAATCTACAATGAGCAGTTCTTC
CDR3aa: CASSPEPRQKIYNEQFF

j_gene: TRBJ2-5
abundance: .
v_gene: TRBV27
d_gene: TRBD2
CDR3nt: TGTGCCAGCAGGGTAACAGGACTAGCGTACCAAGAGACCCAGTACTTC
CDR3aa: CASRVTGLAYQETQYF

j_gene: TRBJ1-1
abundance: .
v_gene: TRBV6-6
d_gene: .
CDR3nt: TGTGCCAGCAGTTATCAGGGGCGAGGGACTGAAGCTTTCTTT
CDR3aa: CASSYQGRGTEAFF

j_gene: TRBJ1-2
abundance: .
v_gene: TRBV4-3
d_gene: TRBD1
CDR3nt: TGCGCCAGCAGCCGAAACACAGGGGTCTATGGCTACACCTTC
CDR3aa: CASSRNTGVYGYTF